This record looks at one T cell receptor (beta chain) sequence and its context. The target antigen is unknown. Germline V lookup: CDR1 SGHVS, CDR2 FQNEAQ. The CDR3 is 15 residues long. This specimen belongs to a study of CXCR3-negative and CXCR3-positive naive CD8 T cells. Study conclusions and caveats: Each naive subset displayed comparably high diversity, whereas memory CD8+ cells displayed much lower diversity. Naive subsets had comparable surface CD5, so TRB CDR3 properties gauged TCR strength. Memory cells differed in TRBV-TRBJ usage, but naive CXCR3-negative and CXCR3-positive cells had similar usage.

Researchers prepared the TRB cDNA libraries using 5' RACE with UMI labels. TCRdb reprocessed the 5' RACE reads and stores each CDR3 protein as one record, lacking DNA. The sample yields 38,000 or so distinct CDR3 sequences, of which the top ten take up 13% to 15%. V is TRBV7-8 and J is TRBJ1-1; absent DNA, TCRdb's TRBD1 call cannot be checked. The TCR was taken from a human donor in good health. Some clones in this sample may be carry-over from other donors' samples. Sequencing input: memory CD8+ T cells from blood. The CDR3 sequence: CASSPALSGNTEAFF.